This TCR delta chain originates from a study of gamma-delta chains in newborns, infants, children. TCRdb used CATT to re-call clones from the reads. Among approximately 780 delta-chain clones listed, more than 1% were seen once. From germline, CDR1 is GEAIGNYY and CDR2 EKD. This CDR3 has 20 amino acids. Comment on this clone: This likely stems from a read error, as it lies one base from a far larger clone.

The sequenced material came from blood. The chain employs TRDV2 and TRDJ3; tentatively, D is TRDD3 (5 bases). The TCR sequence derives from a child in good health. DNA of the CDR3: TGTGCCTGTGACACCTTGAAGCGGATTCCAAGCTCCTGGGACACCCGACAGGTGTTTTTC. This sequence encodes CACDTLKRIPSSWDTRQVFF.